A selection of T cell receptor beta chains follows, all from one sample in a study of monozygotic twins with inflammatory bowel disease. After re-calling the 5' RACE reads, TCRdb lists one entry per CDR3 protein, DNA absent. With roughly 300,000 distinct CDR3 sequences in the sample, the ten largest clones hold approximately 5.4%. The material sequenced was blood. These TCRs come from a human donor with ulcerative colitis or Crohn's disease, or a healthy co-twin of an affected twin (not recorded which). The CDR3 runs from the conserved cysteine through the conserved F or W. Each record gives: CDR3 protein, J gene, V gene.

CDR3aa: CASSLLDSPSYEQYF; j_gene: TRBJ2-7; v_gene: TRBV3-1
CDR3aa: CSVPRGPIAGLSDTQYF; j_gene: TRBJ2-3; v_gene: TRBV29-1
CDR3aa: CSVGTPGSGANVLTF; j_gene: TRBJ2-6; v_gene: TRBV29-1
CDR3aa: CASSLSTSGGYSYEQYF; j_gene: TRBJ2-7; v_gene: TRBV5-1
CDR3aa: CASSQDRLLYEQYF; j_gene: TRBJ2-7; v_gene: TRBV4-3
CDR3aa: CACYHPGQQNTEAFF; j_gene: TRBJ1-1; v_gene: TRBV30
CDR3aa: CASSAGFASPLHF; j_gene: TRBJ1-6; v_gene: TRBV10-2
CDR3aa: CASSPLVTSSYNEQFF; j_gene: TRBJ2-1; v_gene: TRBV5-4
CDR3aa: CAIRGLEDTQYF; j_gene: TRBJ2-3; v_gene: TRBV10-3
CDR3aa: CSARGRSGELFF; j_gene: TRBJ2-2; v_gene: TRBV20-1
CDR3aa: CASSLDIGQDYGYTF; j_gene: TRBJ1-2; v_gene: TRBV12-3/TRBV12-4
CDR3aa: CASSLGGTGHYGYTF; j_gene: TRBJ1-2; v_gene: TRBV12-3/TRBV12-4
CDR3aa: CASSQDTWAEGTSGYNEQFF; j_gene: TRBJ2-1; v_gene: TRBV3-1
CDR3aa: CASSPLAGGGEQFF; j_gene: TRBJ2-1; v_gene: TRBV3-1
CDR3aa: CASSPGQVSEAFF; j_gene: TRBJ1-1; v_gene: TRBV18
CDR3aa: CAISERETYNEQFF; j_gene: TRBJ2-1; v_gene: TRBV10-3
CDR3aa: CASKWLGGHQETQYF; j_gene: TRBJ2-5; v_gene: TRBV7-2
CDR3aa: CASSSRAGTSQETQYF; j_gene: TRBJ2-5; v_gene: TRBV7-2
CDR3aa: CSVAGYVDTGELFF; j_gene: TRBJ2-2; v_gene: TRBV29-1
CDR3aa: CSARASSRGRSNEQFF; j_gene: TRBJ2-1; v_gene: TRBV20-1
CDR3aa: CASTLFRGSTDTQYF; j_gene: TRBJ2-3; v_gene: TRBV19
CDR3aa: CASYELVRVLFF; j_gene: TRBJ2-2; v_gene: TRBV6-5
CDR3aa: CSARDYRGTFF; j_gene: TRBJ1-1; v_gene: TRBV20-1
CDR3aa: CASSVEGQGFEKLFF; j_gene: TRBJ1-4; v_gene: TRBV9
CDR3aa: CALQRVLDTEAFF; j_gene: TRBJ1-1; v_gene: TRBV28
CDR3aa: CASSQATSPYYNEQFF; j_gene: TRBJ2-1; v_gene: TRBV3-1
CDR3aa: CASSPTYTQRGYGYTF; j_gene: TRBJ1-2; v_gene: TRBV7-2